Listed below are T cell receptor beta chains from one sample, sequenced in a study of blood T cells in healthy people across ages. Using its own MiXCR run on the 5' RACE reads, TCRdb lists one record per CDR3 protein. The sample has hundreds of thousands of distinct CDR3 sequences, approximately 25% seen once. Another study also made use of these data, one on T cells of mothers and their children.

Sample: blood. These receptors were obtained from a boy aged 10-17 years in good health. Both conserved end residues are part of each CDR3. A D gene is named only where the DNA matches it firmly. Expanded clones get a size class; other rows say once, few or many, or leave the size out.

CATSRDGFGSQAFF | TGTGCCACCAGCAGAGATGGATTCGGATCTCAAGCTTTCTTT | TRBJ1-1 | TRBV15 | few | - | 14
CASSSIQGSNEKLFF | TGTGCCAGCAGTTCCATTCAGGGGAGTAATGAAAAACTGTTTTTT | TRBJ1-4 | TRBV27 | - | - | 15
CASSSPTGAGYEQYF | TGTGCCAGCAGTTCCCCGACAGGGGCGGGCTACGAGCAGTACTTC | TRBJ2-7 | TRBV28 | many | TRBD1 | 15
CASSLARGDRAADTQYF | TGCGCCAGCAGCTTGGCTCGCGGCGACAGGGCGGCAGATACGCAGTATTTT | TRBJ2-3 | TRBV5-1 | - | TRBD1 | 17
CASSQEALGLQGTQYF | TGCGCCAGCAGCCAAGAAGCCTTAGGCCTACAAGGGACCCAGTACTTC | TRBJ2-5 | TRBV4-3 | - | - | 16
CASSQVSGSGNQPQHF | TGCGCCAGCAGCCAAGTTTCGGGGTCGGGAAATCAGCCCCAGCATTTT | TRBJ1-5 | TRBV4-1 | - | - | 16
CANKDEGGRELFF | TGTGCCAACAAAGACGAAGGGGGACGGGAGCTGTTTTTT | TRBJ2-2 | TRBV10-3 | - | - | 13
CASSAGSLTYNEQFF | TGTGCCAGCAGTGCGGGGAGCCTGACCTACAATGAGCAGTTCTTC | TRBJ2-1 | TRBV2 | few | - | 15
CASSELSDRGHYGYTF | TGTGCCAGCAGTGAATTATCGGATAGGGGACACTATGGCTACACCTTC | TRBJ1-2 | TRBV25-1 | few | - | 16
CASRLGLAGGTGELFF | TGTGCCAGCAGACTAGGACTAGCGGGAGGCACCGGGGAGCTGTTTTTT | TRBJ2-2 | TRBV7-2 | - | TRBD2 | 16
CSVAGNRQETQYF | TGCAGCGTTGCGGGGAATCGACAAGAGACCCAGTACTTC | TRBJ2-5 | TRBV29-1 | - | - | 13